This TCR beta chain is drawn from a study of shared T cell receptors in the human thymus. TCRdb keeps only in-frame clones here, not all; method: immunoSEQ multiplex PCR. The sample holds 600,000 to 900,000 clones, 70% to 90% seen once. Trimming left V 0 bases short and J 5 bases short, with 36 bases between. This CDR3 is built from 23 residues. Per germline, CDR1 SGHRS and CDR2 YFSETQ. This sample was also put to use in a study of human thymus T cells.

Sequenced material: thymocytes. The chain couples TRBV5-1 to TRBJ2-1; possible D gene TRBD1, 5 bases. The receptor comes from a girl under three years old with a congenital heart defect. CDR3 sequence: CASSLGVKKTSPDKADTNNEQFF. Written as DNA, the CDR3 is TGCGCCAGCAGCTTGGGGGTCAAAAAGACCTCGCCAGACAAGGCGGACACTAACAATGAGCAGTTCTTC.